This T cell receptor beta chain came from a study of pediatric ulcerative colitis. The CDR3 loop spans 15 amino acids. V was pared by 4 bases and J by 2 bases, with 14 bases between. The germline V gene has CDR1 SNHLY and CDR2 FYNNEI. Libraries were prepared by immunoSEQ multiplex PCR; TCRdb keeps only in-frame clonotypes and omits some of them. This table holds 59,000 or so clones, 77% found once. The material sequenced was blood. This TCR was recovered from a boy younger than 18 with moderate ulcerative colitis. This chain joins TRBV2 and TRBJ1-1; TRBD1 is a possible D gene (6 bases). CDR3: CASSGSTGRNTEAFF. In nucleotides, the CDR3 is TGTGCCAGCAGTGGATCCACAGGGAGAAACACTGAAGCTTTCTTT.